A selection of T cell receptor beta chains follows, all from one sample in a study of blood T cell repertoires in COVID-19. Data came from immunoSEQ multiplex PCR; TCRdb stores just in-frame clones and leaves some out. The sample has nearly 350,000 clones; 85% to 90% are singletons. Source material: peripheral blood. These receptors all stem from a woman aged 50 to 60 with COVID-19, enrolled during active disease. CDR3s include the opening cysteine and the closing phenylalanine or tryptophan. D genes are given only for firm matches. Clone size appears in some rows only: once, few, many, or a class for an expanded clone.

CDR3nt,CDR3aa,d_gene,v_gene,j_gene,abundance
TGTGCCAGCAGTTTAGGGTTCCGAACAGGGGGCAATCAGCCCCAGCATTTT,CASSLGFRTGGNQPQHF,TRBD1,TRBV27,TRBJ1-5,few
TGTGCCAGCAGCCAATCGTCCGGATCGGGAGGGGATGGCTACACCTTC,CASSQSSGSGGDGYTF,.,TRBV16,TRBJ1-2,once
TGTGCCAGCAGTGACTCGACTAGCGGGAAGGTCAATGAGCAGTTCTTC,CASSDSTSGKVNEQFF,TRBD2,TRBV25-1,TRBJ2-1,.
TGTGCCAGCAAAGGACAGGGGTCTTTTGAGACCCAGTACTTC,CASKGQGSFETQYF,TRBD1,TRBV6-5,TRBJ2-5,.
TGCGCCAGCAGCTTGACTAGCGGGAGGGCAGGTACTGAGCAGTTCTTC,CASSLTSGRAGTEQFF,TRBD2,TRBV5-1,TRBJ2-1,.
TGTGCCAGCAGTTACGCCCAGGGCGGAGATCAGCCCCAGCATTTT,CASSYAQGGDQPQHF,.,TRBV6-6,TRBJ1-5,.
TGTGCCAGCAGCTTAGCGGGAGACCCCTACAATGAGCAGTTCTTC,CASSLAGDPYNEQFF,.,TRBV7-2,TRBJ2-1,.
TGTGCCAGCAGCTTAGATCTTGGCGGGAGGAGGTCCTACAATGAGCAGTTCTTC,CASSLDLGGRRSYNEQFF,TRBD2,TRBV7-9,TRBJ2-1,.
TGCGCCAGCAGCTTGGAGGGCAGGGGTTTGGATGGCTACACCTTC,CASSLEGRGLDGYTF,.,TRBV5-1,TRBJ1-2,.
TGTGCCAGTAGTATCGGGGGCAGGGGGCGGCGGAACACTGAAGCTTTCTTT,CASSIGGRGRRNTEAFF,TRBD1,TRBV19,TRBJ1-1,.